These 32 T cell receptor beta chains share one sample of origin, sequenced in a study of cytomegalovirus exposure and HLA in healthy donors. Assay: immunoSEQ multiplex PCR; the TCRdb copy retains only in-frame clones and omits some. The profile covers fewer than 85,000 clones, with 94% appearing a single time and roughly 0.63% taken by the ten largest. Sample: PBMCs. These receptor sequences come from a woman younger than 30 in good health and CMV-seronegative.

V and J are TRBV11-2 and TRBJ2-1, with 9 nucleotides matching TRBD1. The CDR3 length is 16 residues. Germline assignment: CDR1 SGHAT and CDR2 FQNNGV. Trimming cost V 1 base and J 3 bases; bases outside gene matches: 4. Here the CDR3 reads CASSLVPGQGYNEQFF. The CDR3 bases are TGTGCCAGCAGCTTAGTCCCGGGACAGGGCTACAATGAGCAGTTCTTC.

This clone was counted once. The chain is built from TRBV7-3 and TRBJ1-3; TRBD1 aligns across 9 bases. Germline loops: CDR1 SGHTA, CDR2 FQGTGA. This CDR3 is built from 16 residues. After removal of 2 bases from V and 6 bases from J, the junction contained 8 bases not matched to a gene. The CDR3 nucleotides are TGTGCCAGCAGCTTACGGGGACAGGGCTCGGAAAACACCATATATTTT. Translated: CASSLRGQGSENTIYF.

The chain uses TRBV27 and TRBJ2-7, with D possibly matching TRBD1 (6 bases). This CDR3 region has 17 residues. With 5 bases removed from V and 2 bases from J, the gap between germline ends came to 22 bases. Germline assignment: CDR1 MNHEY and CDR2 SMNVEV (reference sequence). CDR3 nucleotides: TGTGCCAGCAGTCTACACCCTCGCCAGGGGTTTCCCTACGAGCAGTACTTC. Translating it yields CASSLHPRQGFPYEQYF.

To note about this clone: A read error may account for a junction end that differs from germline. The chain couples TRBV15 to TRBJ2-4, with TRBD1 matching 9 bases. CDR1 is LNHNV and CDR2 is YYDKDF in the germline V gene (reference sequence). The CDR3 extends over 12 amino acids. The CDR3 loop reads CATSPRYGQGLF. The CDR3 coding sequence is TGTGCCACCAGCCCCAGGTATGGACAGGGGTTGTTC.

V usage is TRBV15 and J usage is TRBJ2-7; D is possibly TRBD1 (6 bases). Germline loops: CDR1 LNHNV, CDR2 YYDKDF (reference sequence). V lost 3 bases, J lost 1 base, and 13 bases lay in between. The CDR3 contains 15 residues. CDR3 protein: CATSRDSLNSYEQYF. The DNA for the CDR3 is TGTGCCACCAGCAGGGACAGTTTAAATTCCTACGAGCAGTACTTC.

The chain links TRBV28 to TRBJ1-5, with 7 positions matching TRBD1. The CDR3 is 16 residues long. Germline V lookup: CDR1 MDHEN, CDR2 SYDVKM. V trimming: 6 bases; J trimming: 8 bases; junction bases outside the gene matches: 16. Here the CDR3 DNA reads TGTGCCAGCAGCTTGTATCTAAGGGGGCCGGGAGAGCCCCAGCATTTT. Encoded protein: CASSLYLRGPGEPQHF.

The chain carries TRBV28 and TRBJ2-2; tentative D call: TRBD2 (6 bases). The CDR3 extends over 15 amino acids. CDR1 and CDR2 (germline): MDHEN, SYDVKM. V gave up 5 bases and J gave up 5 bases, with 15 bases separating them. This CDR3 reads CASSAMGLRTGELFF. CDR3 sequence (DNA): TGTGCCAGCAGTGCGATGGGACTCCGGACCGGGGAGCTGTTTTTT.

V usage is TRBV5-1 and J usage is TRBJ1-6; 7 positions agree with TRBD1. Germline CDR1 and CDR2: SGHRS and YFSETQ. Germline trimming cut 7 bases from V and 7 bases from J; bases unmatched to any gene: 8. This CDR3 spans 14 amino acids. The CDR3 sequence: CASGLGDSNSPLHF. Here the CDR3 DNA reads TGCGCCAGCGGCCTTGGGGACAGCAATTCACCCCTCCACTTT.

This rearrangement joins TRBV15 to TRBJ2-7; 7 bases map to TRBD1. After removal of 7 bases from V and 1 base from J, the junction contained 10 bases not matched to a gene. This CDR3 contains 15 residues. From germline, CDR1 is LNHNV and CDR2 YYDKDF (reference sequence). The CDR3 is CATKRQTGDSYEQYF. The CDR3 DNA sequence: TGTGCCACCAAACGACAAACAGGGGATTCCTACGAGCAGTACTTC.

The V and J genes are TRBV6-5 and TRBJ2-7; no reliable D call. The ends were cut back, 0 bases at V and 2 bases at J, with 11 bases in the middle. This CDR3 has 15 residues. Germline values: CDR1 MNHEY, CDR2 SVGAGI. CDR3 residues: CASSYSPAGAYEQYF. The CDR3 bases are TGTGCCAGCAGTTACTCCCCGGCAGGCGCCTACGAGCAGTACTTC.

The rearrangement joins TRBV7-2 to TRBJ2-1, with 12 bases fitting TRBD2. Germline CDR1 is SGHTA and CDR2 is FQGNSA. The CDR3 is 15 amino acids. Unmatched junction bases numbered 2, after V lost 1 base and J lost 7 bases. As DNA, the CDR3 is TGTGCCAGCAGCTTAGTGACTAGCGGGGGTAATGAGCAGTTCTTC. This encodes CASSLVTSGGNEQFF.

This rearrangement joins TRBV11-3 to TRBJ2-1; tentative D call: TRBD1 (6 bases). The V end was cut by 3 bases, the J end by 5 bases, with 8 bases between. CDR3 length: 13 residues. In germline, CDR1 is SGHNT, CDR2 YENEEA. CDR3 amino acids: CASSLDSNNEQFF. The CDR3 bases are TGTGCCAGCAGCTTGGACAGCAACAATGAGCAGTTCTTC.

The chain links TRBV9 to TRBJ2-7, with D possibly matching TRBD1 (6 bases). Germline assignment: CDR1 SGDLS and CDR2 YYNGEE. Trimming took off 1 base at V and 5 bases at J, with 16 bases between the two ends. CDR3 size: 15 residues. CDR3 sequence reads: CASSVTTGKGDEQYF. Here the CDR3 DNA reads TGTGCCAGCAGCGTAACCACGGGTAAGGGGGACGAGCAGTACTTC.

The CDR3 DNA reads as TGTGCCACCAGCAGAGATGGAGACAGGTTGGGCGAGACCCAGTACTTC. Protein sequence: CATSRDGDRLGETQYF. The chain couples TRBV15 to TRBJ2-5, with a weak D call TRBD1 (6 bases). Germline V gene data show CDR1 as LNHNV and CDR2 as YYDKDF (reference sequence). This CDR3 is 16 amino acids long. The V gene lost 0 bases and the J gene lost 5 bases, with 16 bases spanning the gap.

The rearrangement joins TRBV15 to TRBJ2-5, with a possible D match to TRBD2 (5 bases). Trimming took off 0 bases at V and 3 bases at J, with 11 bases between the two ends. Germline V gives CDR1 LNHNV, CDR2 YYDKDF (reference sequence). The CDR3 covers 15 residues. The DNA of the CDR3 is TGTGCCACCAGCAGAGATCTCACCGGGAAAGAGACCCAGTACTTC. Translated, it gives CATSRDLTGKETQYF.

The rearrangement uses TRBV5-1 and TRBJ1-1; D remains unclear. In germline, CDR1 is SGHRS, CDR2 YFSETQ. This CDR3 comprises 14 residues. The germline V and J ends were trimmed by 6 bases and 0 bases, with 12 bases remaining between them. CDR3 bases: TGCGCCAGCACAGGAGGGTATTTGAACACTGAAGCTTTCTTT. Protein sequence: CASTGGYLNTEAFF.

The gene calls are TRBV2 and TRBJ2-3, with D tentatively TRBD1 (5 bases). This CDR3 contains 14 residues. V was pared by 2 bases and J by 0 bases, with 6 bases between. The germline CDR1 and CDR2 sequences are SNHLY and FYNNEI. The CDR3 spells CASSEQGSTDTQYF. CDR3 DNA: TGTGCCAGCAGTGAACAGGGTAGCACAGATACGCAGTATTTT.

This clone was picked up one time. The chain has TRBV7-9 and TRBJ1-1, with D possibly TRBD1 on 5 matching bases. CDR1 and CDR2 from the germline V gene are SEHNR and FQNEAQ (reference sequence). The CDR3 consists of 18 residues. V dropped 5 bases and J dropped 3 bases, with 25 bases sitting between them. The CDR3, as DNA: TGTGCCAGCAGCCCGTGGGGGAGGAGGTCGGCGGGTTACACTGAAGCTTTCTTT. The encoded protein is CASSPWGRRSAGYTEAFF. Filled out from reference TRBV7-9 and TRBJ1-1, the complete variable domain reads DTGVSQNPRHKITKRGQNVTFRCDPISEHNRLYWYRQTLGQGPEFLTYFQNEAQLEKSRLLSDRFSAERPKGSFSTLEIQRTEQGDSAMYLCASSPWGRRSAGYTEAFFGQGTRLTVV.

The chain links TRBV10-3 to TRBJ2-1, with 7 bases fitting TRBD1. V lost 10 bases and J lost 5; bases outside the gene matches: 2. Germline CDR1 reads ENHRY; CDR2 reads SYGVKD. The CDR3 contains 11 residues. The CDR3 reads CATTGNNEQFF. CDR3 in DNA: TGTGCCACGACAGGGAACAATGAGCAGTTCTTC.

The rearrangement uses TRBV5-4 and TRBJ1-2, with D possibly matching TRBD1 (6 bases). Germline V gene lookup returns CDR1 SGHNT and CDR2 YYREEE (reference sequence). Trimming removed 2 bases from V and 4 bases from J, with 12 bases in between. CDR3 length: 14 residues. The CDR3 nucleotides are TGTGCCAGCAGCTTACGACAGGAACCCTATGGCTACACCTTC. Amino acids: CASSLRQEPYGYTF. The whole variable domain, filled in from reference TRBV5-4 and TRBJ1-2, reads ETGVTQSPTHLIKTRGQQVTLRCSSQSGHNTVSWYQQALGQGPQFIFQYYREEENGRGNFPPRFSGLQFPNYSSELNVNALELDDSALYLCASSLRQEPYGYTFGSGTRLTVV.

V is TRBV18 and J is TRBJ2-3, with 7 bases lining up with TRBD1. The CDR3 sequence is 17 residues long. Germline V CDR1 and CDR2: KGHSH, LQKENI. The J segment lost 3 bases and the V segment lost 2 bases, leaving 11 bases of the junction unmatched. CDR3 nucleotides: TGTGCCAGCTCACCAGCGAGACAGGGTGCGGGTACAGATACGCAGTATTTT. Its translation is CASSPARQGAGTDTQYF.

The rearrangement joins TRBV28 to TRBJ1-2; no definite D call. Per the germline V gene, CDR1 is MDHEN and CDR2 is SYDVKM. The CDR3 sequence is 13 residues long. V was pared by 7 bases and J by 2 bases, with 11 bases between. The CDR3 reads CASKQTQNYGYTF. The CDR3 DNA follows: TGTGCCAGCAAACAAACCCAGAACTATGGCTACACCTTC.

The chain carries TRBV7-9 and TRBJ1-2, with D unresolved. V was clipped by 5 bases and J by 4 bases, with 11 bases between them. Germline CDR1 reads SEHNR; CDR2 reads FQNEAQ (reference sequence). This CDR3 is 13 amino acids long. The CDR3 DNA reads TGTGCCAGCAGCCCAGACGGAGGCTATGGCTACACCTTC. This sequence encodes CASSPDGGYGYTF.

This clone appeared a few times. The rearrangement links TRBV29-1 to TRBJ1-1; D is uncertain. CDR1 SQVTM and CDR2 ANQGSEA come from the germline V gene. The CDR3 spans 18 residues. V was shortened by 2 bases and J by 1 base, with 23 bases between the two germline ends. The CDR3 sequence is CSVESGAHPPTKNTEAFF. In DNA form, the CDR3 reads TGCAGCGTTGAATCTGGAGCACACCCCCCTACTAAGAACACTGAAGCTTTCTTT.

DNA for the CDR3: TGTGCCTGGAGTAGCAGGCAGGAGACCCAGTACTTC. This sequence encodes CAWSSRQETQYF. The chain recombines TRBV30 with TRBJ2-5, with D unresolved. The ends were cut back, 2 bases at V and 5 bases at J, with 9 bases in the middle. CDR3 size: 12 residues. Germline values: CDR1 GTSNPN, CDR2 SVGIG (reference sequence).

The rearrangement uses TRBV28 and TRBJ1-2, with a possible D match to TRBD1 (6 bases). The CDR3 contains 14 residues. Germline V CDR1 and CDR2: MDHEN, SYDVKM. The V end lost 3 bases, the J end lost 5 bases, and 13 bases lay between the germline ends. CDR3 DNA sequence: TGTGCCAGCAGTTTGTTGGACAGAGGATATGGCTACACCTTC. Residues: CASSLLDRGYGYTF.

The chain is built from TRBV4-1 and TRBJ1-2; D remains ambiguous. The CDR3 runs 13 residues. Germline CDR1 and CDR2: MGHRA and YSYEKL. Trimming took 0 bases from V and 3 from J, leaving 5 bases between them. The CDR3 is CASSQDRYYGYTF. As DNA, the CDR3 is TGCGCCAGCAGCCAAGACAGGTACTATGGCTACACCTTC.

The sample holds a few counts of this clone. V is TRBV5-1 and J is TRBJ2-5, with D perhaps matching TRBD2 (5 bases). CDR1 SGHRS and CDR2 YFSETQ come from the germline V gene. The CDR3 sequence is 13 residues long. Trimming removed 5 bases from V and 2 bases from J, with 10 bases in between. DNA for the CDR3: TGCGCCAGCAGACTGGGGAGACAAGAGACCCAGTACTTC. Its translation is CASRLGRQETQYF.

The chain is built from TRBV27 and TRBJ1-1, with 9 bases identical to TRBD1. The CDR3 consists of 13 residues. Trimming took 7 bases from V and 6 from J; bases not matched to a gene: 6. Per the germline V gene, CDR1 is MNHEY and CDR2 is SMNVEV (reference sequence). The CDR3 sequence is CASKPNRGPEAFF. The CDR3, as DNA: TGTGCCAGCAAACCTAACAGGGGGCCTGAAGCTTTCTTT.

The chain has TRBV5-1 and TRBJ2-5; TRBD1 might be the D (6 bases). Deletions cut 3 bases from V and 1 base from J, with 7 bases between. From germline, CDR1 is SGHRS and CDR2 YFSETQ. CDR3 length equals 13 residues. CDR3 sequence: CASSSGVQETQYF. In DNA form, the CDR3 reads TGCGCCAGCAGCTCAGGGGTCCAAGAGACCCAGTACTTC.

This chain connects TRBV19 to TRBJ1-4, with 7 nucleotides matching TRBD1. The CDR3 has 16 amino acids. Germline V gives CDR1 LNHDA, CDR2 SQIVND (reference sequence). V gave up 3 bases and J gave up 2 bases; unmatched junction bases: 6. The CDR3: CASSIQTGVTNEKLFF. Here the CDR3 DNA reads TGTGCCAGTAGTATTCAAACAGGGGTGACTAATGAAAAACTGTTTTTT.

The chain uses TRBV7-8 and TRBJ2-3; D may be TRBD1 (5 bases). Per germline, CDR1 SGHVS and CDR2 FQNEAQ. The CDR3 has 14 residues. V lost 0 bases to trimming and J lost 2 bases, with 6 bases between them. CDR3 loop: CASSLATDTDTQYF. CDR3 nucleotides: TGTGCCAGCAGCTTAGCGACAGACACAGATACGCAGTATTTT.